Sequencing of this TCR beta chain was carried out in a study of T-cell memory formation after mild COVID-19. Study results and caveats: Whether second-wave clones peaking at day 37 were SARS-CoV-2 specific went unconfirmed. Memory from before infection featured some responding clones, which suggests cross-reactive memory joined.

Germline trimming cut 3 bases from V and 8 bases from J; bases unmatched to any gene: 4. Looked up from germline, CDR1 is SGHRS and CDR2 is YFSETQ. The CDR3 runs to 14 residues. Using constant-segment primers, 5'RACE produced TCR alpha and TCR beta cDNA libraries carrying sample barcodes and UMIs. MiXCR, applied by TCRdb to the 5' RACE reads, yields one record per CDR3 protein. The sample carries fewer than 700,000 distinct CDR3 sequences, about 20% recorded once. Many counts were recorded for this clonotype. Its target is not known. The V call is TRBV5-1, the J call TRBJ2-1; 11 nucleotides agree with TRBD1. Sample: PBMCs or a T cell subset sorted from them (not recorded which). The sequence came from an adult woman who had mild COVID-19 (a few samples of this study predate the infection). Cell type and time point are not known. CDR3 nucleotide sequence: TGCGCCAGCAGCTATGGACAGGGGGCTGATGAGCAGTTCTTC. This sequence encodes CASSYGQGADEQFF.